This T cell receptor beta chain was sequenced during a study of cytomegalovirus exposure and HLA in healthy donors. Study-level information: The same platform as the approximately 670 first-cohort repertoires was used for the 90 to 150 validation repertoires, a later analysis reported. General observations from the study: Altogether, some 170 TCR beta chains were recorded as cytomegalovirus-associated.

CDR3 length equals 16 residues. V lost 6 bases and J 6 bases, leaving 21 bases between the germline ends. Looked up from germline, CDR1 is LNHDA and CDR2 is SQIVND (reference sequence). The method was immunoSEQ multiplex PCR; TCRdb's version includes in-frame clones alone and lacks a portion of them. The data hold over 120,000 clones, with approximately 90% observed a single time. The donors were part of the validation cohort, which consisted of roughly 120 subjects and was separate from the first cohort of about 650 subjects. Regarding this clone: Its antigen is still unknown.

The sample was PBMCs. This chain connects TRBV19 to TRBJ2-1; tentatively, D is TRBD1 (6 bases). The sequence was collected from a woman aged 30 to 39 in good health and CMV-seropositive. CDR3 nucleotides: TGTGCCAGTAGATGGGCTGGGGCAGGGGCCCCCAATGAGCAGTTCTTC. As protein: CASRWAGAGAPNEQFF.